The sequence of this TCR beta chain was determined in a study of T-cell memory formation after mild COVID-19. The germline gives CDR1 LNHDA, CDR2 SQIVND (reference sequence). The CDR3 totals 14 residues. The ends were cut back, 3 bases at V and 5 bases at J, with 13 bases in the middle. Study-level points and caveats: Some SARS-CoV-2-responding clones were already detected in memory before infection.

As regards this clonotype: No antigen is known for it.

One entry per CDR3 protein results from TCRdb running MiXCR on the 5' RACE reads. Here the sample spans about 160,000 distinct CDR3 sequences, roughly 30% being singletons. The chain has TRBV19 and TRBJ1-1; D is possibly TRBD1 (6 bases). The clonotype was recovered from an adult woman who had mild COVID-19 (a few samples of this study predate the infection). Cell type and time point are not known. Material for sequencing was PBMCs or a T cell subset sorted from them (not recorded which). CDR3 nucleotides: TGTGCCAGTAGTATCCCAGGGGCTCTAACTGAAGCTTTCTTT. Translated, it gives CASSIPGALTEAFF. Filled out from reference TRBV19 and TRBJ1-1, the complete variable domain reads DGGITQSPKYLFRKEGQNVTLSCEQNLNHDAMYWYRQDPGQGLRLIYYSQIVNDFQKGDIAEGYSVSREKKESFPLTVTSAQKNPTAFYLCASSIPGALTEAFFGQGTRLTVV.